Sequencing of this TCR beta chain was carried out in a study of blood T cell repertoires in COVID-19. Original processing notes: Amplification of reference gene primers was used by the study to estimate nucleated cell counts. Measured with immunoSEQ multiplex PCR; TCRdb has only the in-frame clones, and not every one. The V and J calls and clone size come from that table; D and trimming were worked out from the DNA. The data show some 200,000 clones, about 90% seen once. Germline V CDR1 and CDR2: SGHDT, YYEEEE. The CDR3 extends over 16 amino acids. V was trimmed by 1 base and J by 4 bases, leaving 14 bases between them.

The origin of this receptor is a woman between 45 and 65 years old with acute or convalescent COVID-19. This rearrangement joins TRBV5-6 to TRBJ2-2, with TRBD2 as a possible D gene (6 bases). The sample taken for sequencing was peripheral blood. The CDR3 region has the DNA TGTGCCAGCAGCTTGAGTTTCGGACTATCCACCGGGGAGCTGTTTTTT. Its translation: CASSLSFGLSTGELFF.